Following are 10 T cell receptor beta chains from one sample sequenced in a study of cytomegalovirus exposure and HLA in healthy donors listed by TCRdb under 2017. Library construction relied on the immunoSEQ multiplex PCR assay. The multiplex PCR relied on a mix of 60 forward primers for TCR Vbeta segments and 13 reverse primers for TCR Jbeta segments. In TCRdb, the immuneACCESS table is reduced to in-frame sequences with V and J assigned. These tables do not hold every clone; where another copy was compared, an unresolved V gene accounts for under half, and the others remain unexplained. Here the sample has around 98,000 clones; under 75% occur a single time. Roughly 1.2% of the sample belongs to the ten largest clones. The specimen was PBMCs. Receptor source: a female donor in good health and CMV-seronegative.

The chain links TRBV7-2 to TRBJ1-2; 8 bases agree with TRBD1. Trimming at V came to 1 base and at J to 7 bases, leaving 11 bases not matched to a gene. The length of the CDR3 is 16 residues. The germline V gene encodes CDR1 SGHTA and CDR2 FQGNSA. This CDR3 reads CASSLGSGGVAAGYTF. The CDR3 DNA reads TGTGCCAGCAGCTTAGGGTCAGGGGGCGTTGCGGCTGGCTACACCTTC.

This chain uses TRBV9 with TRBJ2-3; D may be TRBD1 (5 bases). Trimming took off 0 bases at V and 5 bases at J, with 10 bases between the two ends. CDR3 length: 14 residues. Germline-derived CDR1 and CDR2 are SGDLS and YYNGEE. CDR3: CASSVDLGQDTQYF. The CDR3, as DNA: TGTGCCAGCAGCGTAGATTTGGGGCAAGATACGCAGTATTTT.

CDR3 DNA sequence: TGTGCCACCAGTGGGGCGTCCTATAATTCACCCCTCCACTTT. This sequence encodes CATSGASYNSPLHF. V gene TRBV15 combines with J gene TRBJ1-6; possibly TRBD1 for D (5 bases). The CDR3 spans 14 residues. V gave up 6 bases and J gave up 1 base, with 7 bases separating them. The germline CDR1 and CDR2 sequences are LNHNV and YYDKDF (reference sequence). The variable domain in full, with the rest retrieved from reference TRBV15 and TRBJ1-6, is DAMVIQNPRYQVTQFGKPVTLSCSQTLNHNVMYWYQQKSSQAPKLLFHYYDKDFNNEADTPDNFQSRRPNTSFCFLDIRSPGLGDTAMYLCATSGASYNSPLHFGNGTRLTVT.

The chain combines TRBV21-1 with TRBJ1-2. TRBV21-1 is an annotated pseudogene. This CDR3 region has 13 residues. Here the CDR3 reads CAPGGWGLYGYTF. CDR3 DNA: TGTGCCCCCGGGGGGTGGGGGCTTTATGGCTACACCTTC.

J is TRBJ2-1 and V is TRBV20-1, with unresolved D. The V end lost 4 bases, the J end lost 15 bases, and 16 bases lay between the germline ends. This CDR3 spans 11 amino acids. The germline gives CDR1 DFQATT, CDR2 SNEGSKA (reference sequence). The DNA for the CDR3 is TGCAGTGCTACCGAGGAAGCCCCTCCGTTCTTC. It is translated as CSATEEAPPFF.

The chain recombines TRBV30 with TRBJ2-5; the D is unclear. The J call may be mistaken, given a closer DNA end match to TRBJ2-7. CDR1 and CDR2 from the germline V gene are GTSNPN and SVGIG (reference sequence). The CDR3 extends over 11 amino acids. In DNA, the CDR3 is TGTGCCTGGAGTGTACTCTACGAGCAGTACTTC. Translated: CAWSVLYEQYF.

A single count supports this clone. J is TRBJ2-7 and V is TRBV4-1, with TRBD2 identical over 14 bases. In germline, CDR1 is MGHRA, CDR2 YSYEKL. The J segment lost 3 bases and the V segment lost 6 bases, leaving 4 bases of the junction unmatched. This CDR3 has 15 residues. The CDR3 here is CASSRTSGGFYEQYF. DNA for the CDR3: TGCGCCAGCAGTCGGACTAGCGGGGGGTTCTACGAGCAGTACTTC.

V and J are TRBV28 and TRBJ1-5; D is ambiguous. The CDR3 totals 12 residues. The ends were cut back, 3 bases at V and 13 bases at J, with 13 bases in the middle. Germline V lookup: CDR1 MDHEN, CDR2 SYDVKM. CDR3 sequence: CASSFGVSHQHF. The DNA for the CDR3 is TGTGCCAGCAGTTTCGGGGTTTCCCATCAGCATTTT.

This rearrangement joins TRBV29-1 to TRBJ1-2; D gene uncertain. This CDR3 is built from 11 residues. Germline V gene sequence: CDR1 SQVTM, CDR2 ANQGSEA. This CDR3 reads CARSGPMGYTF. The DNA of the CDR3 is TGCGCACGAAGTGGGCCGATGGGCTACACCTTC.

The chain uses TRBV7-2 and TRBJ2-5; TRBD2 agrees at 8 bases. Looked up from germline, CDR1 is SGHTA and CDR2 is FQGNSA. V was pared by 2 bases and J by 1 base, with 9 bases of the junction left unmatched. CDR3 size: 17 residues. CDR3 region: CASSLSPHLAGQETQYF. The CDR3 DNA is TGTGCCAGCAGCTTATCCCCTCACCTAGCGGGCCAAGAGACCCAGTACTTC.